This TCR beta chain is from a study of vaccination and CD4 T cells after COVID-19. Study-level information: The convalescents included six males and four females, and among them two were Hispanic while seven were Caucasian. Regarding the study as a whole: The study found median SARS-CoV-2-reactive clonotypes rising from 21 to 38, not significantly.

About this clonotype itself: Antigen: not known.

Sequencing of cultured CD4+ T cell DNA used the Oncomine TCR Beta short-read assay. TCRdb processed the PCR reads anew with MiXCR; each CDR3 protein has one entry. The repertoire holds approximately 5,000 distinct CDR3 sequences, with 40% as singletons. Treatment meaning: approximately 9-day PBMC culture with coronavirus spike peptide pools or control peptides (ViraFEST assay). Samples of CD4+ T cells were obtained from the unexposed donor before the COVID-19 pandemic (2011-2018). V lost 1 base and J lost 7, with 26 bases in between. The CDR3 loop spans 18 amino acids. CDR1 is MNHEY and CDR2 is SMNVEV in the germline V gene (reference sequence).

V usage is TRBV27 and J usage is TRBJ2-7; D possibly matches TRBD1 or TRBD2 (5 bases each). Sequences were obtained from CD4+ T cells from blood, cultured in vitro. This receptor was identified in a human donor in good health. The CDR3 protein is CASSLFAEGTLTLGEQYF. In nucleotides, the CDR3 is TGTGCCAGCAGTTTATTCGCCGAAGGGACCTTAACCCTAGGGGAGCAGTACTTC.